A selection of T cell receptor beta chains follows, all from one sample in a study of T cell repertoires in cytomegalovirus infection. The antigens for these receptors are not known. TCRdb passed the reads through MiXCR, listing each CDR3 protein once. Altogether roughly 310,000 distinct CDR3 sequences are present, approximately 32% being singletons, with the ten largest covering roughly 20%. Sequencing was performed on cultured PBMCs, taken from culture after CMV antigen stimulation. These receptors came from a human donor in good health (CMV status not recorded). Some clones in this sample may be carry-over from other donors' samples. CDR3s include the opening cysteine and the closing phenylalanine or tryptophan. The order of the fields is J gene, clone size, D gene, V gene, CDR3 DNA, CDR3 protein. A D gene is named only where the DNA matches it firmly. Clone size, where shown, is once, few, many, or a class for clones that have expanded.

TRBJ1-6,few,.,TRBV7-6,TGTGCCAGCAGCCGGGACGAATATTCACCCCTCCACTTT,CASSRDEYSPLHF
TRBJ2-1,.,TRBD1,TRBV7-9,TGTGCCAGCAGCCGGAGACAGGGGGAATCCTACAATGAGCAGTTCTTC,CASSRRQGESYNEQFF
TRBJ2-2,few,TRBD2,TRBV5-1,TGCGCCAGCAGCTTGGCCGGGCCTAGCGGGGGACACGTTCACACCGGGGAGCTGTTTTTT,CASSLAGPSGGHVHTGELFF
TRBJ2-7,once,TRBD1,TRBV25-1,TGTGCCAGCAGTACCGCGATACCGGGACAGGAGATCTACGAGCAGTACTTC,CASSTAIPGQEIYEQYF
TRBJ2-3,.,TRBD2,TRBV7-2,TGTGCCAGCAGCTTGAGAACTAGCGGGAGGGCCTCATATACGCAGTATTTT,CASSLRTSGRASYTQYF
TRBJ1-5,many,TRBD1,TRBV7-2,TGTGCCAGCAGCCCCGGGACAGGACCTCAGCCCCAGCATTTT,CASSPGTGPQPQHF
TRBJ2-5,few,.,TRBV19,TGTGCCAGTAGTATAGATATGGGGCGAGAGACCCAGTACTTC,CASSIDMGRETQYF
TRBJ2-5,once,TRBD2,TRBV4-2,TGTGCCAGCAGCCAAGAAATGACTAGCGGGGGGGAGACCCAGTACTTC,CASSQEMTSGGETQYF
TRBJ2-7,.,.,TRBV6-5,TGTGCCAGCAGTGCAGGGGGGGAGCAGTACTTC,CASSAGGEQYF
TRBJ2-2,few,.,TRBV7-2,TGTGCCAGCAGGCCTACAGGGATAGCCGGGGAGCTGTTTTTT,CASRPTGIAGELFF
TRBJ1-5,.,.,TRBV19,TGTGCCAGTAGTATAGAACGCAATCAGCCCCAGCATTTT,CASSIERNQPQHF
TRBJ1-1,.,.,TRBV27,TGTGCCAGCAGCCATATTAACACTGAAGCTTTCTTT,CASSHINTEAFF
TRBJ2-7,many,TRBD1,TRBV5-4,TGTGCCAGCAGCGCCAGCAGGGGGAGCTCCTACGAGCAGTACTTC,CASSASRGSSYEQYF
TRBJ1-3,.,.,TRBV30,TGTGCCTGGAGTGTACTTCTCTCTGGAAACACCATATATTTT,CAWSVLLSGNTIYF
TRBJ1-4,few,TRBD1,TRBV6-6,TGTGCCAGCAGTTACCGGGACAGAGATGAAAAACTGTTTTTT,CASSYRDRDEKLFF
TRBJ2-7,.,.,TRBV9,TGTGCCAGCAGCGCTACAACCAGCTCCTACGAGCAGTACTTC,CASSATTSSYEQYF
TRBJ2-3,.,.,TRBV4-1,TGTGCCAGCAGCCAAGATCTGGATAGCGGACCCACAGATACGCAGTATTTT,CASSQDLDSGPTDTQYF
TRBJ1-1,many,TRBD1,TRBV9,TGTGCCAGTGGGACAGATCATAACACTGAAGCTTTCTTT,CASGTDHNTEAFF
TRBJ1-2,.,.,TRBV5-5,TGTGCCAGCAGCTTTTTACAGCGCCCTCTTAACTATGGCTACACCTTC,CASSFLQRPLNYGYTF
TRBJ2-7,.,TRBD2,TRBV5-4,TGTGCCAGCAGCGTTTCTAGCGGGATCTCCTACGAGCAGTACTTC,CASSVSSGISYEQYF
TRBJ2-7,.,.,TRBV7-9,TGTGCCAGCAGCTTAAAGGTACCCCTCGGGGGATCCTACGAGCAGTACTTC,CASSLKVPLGGSYEQYF
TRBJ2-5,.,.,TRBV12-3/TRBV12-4,TGTGCCAGCAGTTTTCATGTGGGCCAAGAGACCCAGTACTTC,CASSFHVGQETQYF
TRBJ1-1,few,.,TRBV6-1,TGTGCCAGCAGTGAAGGTTGGGGGGGCACTGAAGCTTTCTTT,CASSEGWGGTEAFF
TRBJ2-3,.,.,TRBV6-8,TGTGCCAGCAGCCCACACAGGGCTGGAGGGGGCACAGATACGCAGTATTTT,CASSPHRAGGGTDTQYF
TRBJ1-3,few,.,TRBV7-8,TGTGCCAGCAGCTTAAGACAGGTTACCTCTGGAAACACCATATATTTT,CASSLRQVTSGNTIYF
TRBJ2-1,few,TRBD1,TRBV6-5,TGTGCCAGCAGTTATGGTGTGGGACAGGGTGGATATGAGCAGTTCTTC,CASSYGVGQGGYEQFF
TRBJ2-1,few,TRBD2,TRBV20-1,TGCAGTGCCGCCCCTCCCGGGGGGGCCGGCAATGAGCAGTTCTTC,CSAAPPGGAGNEQFF